A selection of T cell receptor beta chains follows, all from one sample in a study of cytomegalovirus exposure and HLA in healthy donors. Here immunoSEQ multiplex PCR was the method, and the copy in TCRdb shows in-frame clones only, minus some. The data show about 180,000 clones, about 87% seen once. Sequences were obtained from PBMCs. These receptors came from a woman in her 30s in good health and CMV-seronegative. The CDR3 runs from the conserved cysteine through the conserved F or W. D genes are given only for firm matches. The size of a clone is reported for some rows only, either as once, few or many, or as a class for expanded clones.

V gene	J gene	clone size	D gene	CDR3 DNA	CDR3 protein
TRBV4-1	TRBJ1-2	.	.	TGCGCCAGCAGCCGAACAGGCACTAACTATGGCTACACCTTC	CASSRTGTNYGYTF
TRBV7-2	TRBJ1-4	few	TRBD1	TGTGCCAGCAGCTCACAGGGGGGAACTAATGAAAAACTGTTTTTT	CASSSQGGTNEKLFF
TRBV4-3	TRBJ2-3	.	.	TGCGCCAGCAGCCAAGATCTGGGGGGAGCAGATACGCAGTATTTT	CASSQDLGGADTQYF
TRBV4-1	TRBJ1-1	few	.	TGCGCCAGCAGCCAACCAGGGGTTGCTGAAGCTTTCTTT	CASSQPGVAEAFF
TRBV27	TRBJ1-1	.	.	TGTGCCAGCAGTTCGCTCTCAGGCCTGATGAACACTGAAGCTTTCTTT	CASSSLSGLMNTEAFF
TRBV7-2	TRBJ2-7	.	.	TGTGCCAGCAGCTTCTCTTGGGGCAAAGGGTACGAGCAGTACTTC	CASSFSWGKGYEQYF
TRBV7-9	TRBJ2-3	.	.	TGTGCCAGCAGCTTCCTGGGGGGTTCAGATACGCAGTATTTT	CASSFLGGSDTQYF
TRBV21-1	TRBJ2-7	.	.	TGTGCCAGCAGCAAATTACGTGGACAGGAGGCCTACGAGCAGTACTTC	CASSKLRGQEAYEQYF
TRBV5-4	TRBJ2-1	.	.	TGTGCCAGCAGCTTGGTTCTAGGAGGAGTAAATGAGCAGTTCTTC	CASSLVLGGVNEQFF
TRBV4-1	TRBJ2-7	.	.	TGCGCCAGCAGCCAAGTGGCTGGAGGGTCCTACGAGCAGTACTTC	CASSQVAGGSYEQYF
TRBV27	TRBJ2-7	.	.	TGTGCCAGCAGTTCCCCCAGGGTTCCCTACGAGCAGTACTTC	CASSSPRVPYEQYF
TRBV5-1	TRBJ2-7	.	TRBD1	TGCGCCAGCAGCATGGACAGGGGACCCCCTACTAGCTCCTACGAGCAGTACTTC	CASSMDRGPPTSSYEQYF
TRBV5-6	TRBJ1-2	.	.	TGTGCCAGCAGCTCAGGGGTTTATGGCTACACCTTC	CASSSGVYGYTF
TRBV19	TRBJ2-1	.	TRBD1	TGTGCCAGTAGTACCCGACAGGGAAGGAACAATGAGCAGTTCTTC	CASSTRQGRNNEQFF
TRBV15	TRBJ1-3	once	.	TGTGCCACCAGTCGGGGGTTTGGAAACACCATATATTTT	CATSRGFGNTIYF
TRBV5-4	TRBJ1-5	.	.	TGTGCCAGCAGCTCTGAGGTTAATCAGCCCCAGCATTTT	CASSSEVNQPQHF
TRBV5-4	TRBJ2-6	once	.	TGTGCCAGCAGCCGAACGACGGGGAGCTCTGGGGCCAACGTCCTGACTTTC	CASSRTTGSSGANVLTF
TRBV5-1	TRBJ2-7	.	TRBD2	TGCGCCAGCAGCTTGACTAGCGGGGGGGCTCCCTACGAGCAGTACTTC	CASSLTSGGAPYEQYF
TRBV7-9	TRBJ2-1	.	.	TGTGCCAGCAGCTTAGACTTGAGGGGGGGTGAGCAGTTCTTC	CASSLDLRGGEQFF
TRBV2	TRBJ1-6	.	.	TGTGCCAGCAGTGCAGGAACGTTCCACTTT	CASSAGTFHF
TRBV2	TRBJ2-7	.	TRBD1	TGTGCCAGCAGTACTGAATTAGGACAGGGGGCGCGGTACGAGCAGTACTTC	CASSTELGQGARYEQYF
TRBV19	TRBJ1-2	.	TRBD1	TGTGCCAGCCGGGCCCGGGACAGAGTCCTCTACACCTTC	CASRARDRVLYTF
TRBV4-3	TRBJ2-1	.	.	TGCGCCAGCAGCCAAGATCGGCGGGGGCTATACAATGAGCAGTTCTTC	CASSQDRRGLYNEQFF
TRBV29-1	TRBJ2-7	.	TRBD2	TGCAGCGTTGTCGTGGACGGGGGGTCCTACGAGCAGTACTTC	CSVVVDGGSYEQYF
TRBV5-6	TRBJ2-2	.	.	TGTGCCAGCAGTTTGGATCAGGGCACCGGGGAGCTGTTTTTT	CASSLDQGTGELFF
TRBV5-1	TRBJ1-1	.	.	TGCGCCAGCAGCTGGACAGTTGGGAACACTGAAGCTTTCTTT	CASSWTVGNTEAFF
TRBV10-3	TRBJ1-5	.	TRBD1	TGTGCCACTAAAGGACAGGGGGAATCGGGCAATCAGCCCCAGCATTTT	CATKGQGESGNQPQHF
TRBV6-5	TRBJ1-1	.	TRBD1	TGTGCCAGCAGTTACCTGACAGGGGTAGGCACTGAAGCTTTCTTT	CASSYLTGVGTEAFF
TRBV19	TRBJ2-2	.	TRBD2	TGTGCCAGTGCACTCCTTGTCGGGGGGTGGGGCGGGGAGCTGTTTTTT	CASALLVGGWGGELFF
TRBV27	TRBJ2-7	.	TRBD1	TGTGCCAGCAGTTTAAGCTTCCCGGGACAGGGCACCTACGAGCAGTACTTC	CASSLSFPGQGTYEQYF
TRBV27	TRBJ2-7	.	.	TGTGCCAGCAGTTTCGCGGCTATTAGCTCCTACGAGCAGTACTTC	CASSFAAISSYEQYF
TRBV2	TRBJ1-1	.	TRBD1	TGTGCCAGCTTGGACAGGGCGAACACTGAAGCTTTCTTT	CASLDRANTEAFF
TRBV4-1	TRBJ2-2	.	TRBD1	TGCGCCAGCAGCCAAGATCCGGGACAGGGTAGAGCCGGGGAGCTGTTTTTT	CASSQDPGQGRAGELFF
TRBV5-1	TRBJ2-1	.	.	TGCGCCAGCAGCGAGGGTGGGGGGGGCCCCTACAATGAGCAGTTCTTC	CASSEGGGGPYNEQFF
TRBV5-6	TRBJ2-5	few	.	TGTGCCAGCAGCTTGGGGAGGAAGGAGACCCAGTACTTC	CASSLGRKETQYF
TRBV6-1	TRBJ1-3	.	.	TGTGCCAGCAGTACTGGGACATCTGGAAACACCATATATTTT	CASSTGTSGNTIYF
TRBV5-1	TRBJ2-1	.	.	TGCGCCAGCAGCTTGGGAGTCCCCGAGCAGTTCTTC	CASSLGVPEQFF
TRBV14	TRBJ1-3	.	TRBD1	TGTGCCAGCAGCCCCGGACAGGGAGGAAACACCATATATTTT	CASSPGQGGNTIYF
TRBV11-3	TRBJ2-3	.	.	TGTGCCAGCAGCTTATCAGGGACAGATACGCAGTATTTT	CASSLSGTDTQYF
TRBV10-3	TRBJ2-2	once	.	TGTGCCATCAGTGAGGAGAGGTCAGGGGTTACCGGGGAGCTGTTTTTT	CAISEERSGVTGELFF
TRBV7-8	TRBJ2-7	.	TRBD2	TGTGCCAGCAGCTTCCTAGCGGTGGGCTACGAGCAGTACTTC	CASSFLAVGYEQYF
TRBV30	TRBJ2-3	.	.	TGTGCCTGGGGGGACAGTTCCTCGGGGGATTTT	CAWGDSSSGDF
TRBV18	TRBJ1-4	few	.	TGTGCCAGCTCACCGAGCGGAGGAGAAAAACTGTTTTTT	CASSPSGGEKLFF
TRBV29-1	TRBJ1-1	few	.	TGCAGCGTTGAACGGGAAGAAGCTTTCTTT	CSVEREEAFF
TRBV4-2	TRBJ2-7	.	.	TGTGCCAGCAGCCAAGATCTCGGGGGGCTGGGAGAGTACGAGCAGTACTTC	CASSQDLGGLGEYEQYF
TRBV5-1	TRBJ1-1	.	.	TGCGCCAGCAGCTTGGAGGCAGCCTGGAGCACTGAAGCTTTCTTT	CASSLEAAWSTEAFF
TRBV5-1	TRBJ2-3	.	TRBD1	TGCGCCAGCAGCCCCGGGACAGGGGTGGATACGCAGTATTTT	CASSPGTGVDTQYF
TRBV27	TRBJ1-4	.	.	TGTGCCAGCAGTTTTTTGAAGACAAATGAAAAACTGTTTTTT	CASSFLKTNEKLFF
TRBV4-2	TRBJ2-3	once	.	TGTGCCAGCAGCCAAGGGCCCGAGGTGAACGGGCAGTATTTT	CASSQGPEVNGQYF
TRBV4-1	TRBJ1-6	few	TRBD1	TGCGCCAGCAGCCAGGGGACAGGGAAGGACAATTCACCCCTCCACTTT	CASSQGTGKDNSPLHF
TRBV6-5	TRBJ2-7	few	TRBD2	TGTGCCAGCTCTGCGGGGGTTTCACCCTACGAGCAGTACTTC	CASSAGVSPYEQYF
TRBV30	TRBJ2-1	.	.	TGTGCCTGGAGGTACGGGGGGCTGAATGAGCAGTTCTTC	CAWRYGGLNEQFF
TRBV6-1	TRBJ1-5	.	TRBD1	TGTGCCAGCAGCGGGGGCAACAGGGGCCAGCCCCAGCATTTT	CASSGGNRGQPQHF
TRBV9	TRBJ1-1	.	.	TGTGCCAGCAGCGTAGCGGGAAACACTGAAGCTTTCTTT	CASSVAGNTEAFF